The 27 T cell receptor beta chains below were found in one sample sequenced in a study of T cells expressing NK-cell markers. TCRdb reprocessed the 5' RACE reads, keeping one entry per CDR3 protein, no DNA. This sample's table reports about 440,000 distinct CDR3 sequences. Source material: blood T cells: a sorted CD56 or NKG2C T cell subset, CD4+ or CD8+ T cells, or bulk PBMC T cells (not recorded which). These receptors came from a woman between 18 and 69 years old in good health.

The chain carries TRBV12-3 or TRBV12-4 and TRBJ1-1. The CDR3 totals 17 residues. The CDR3 is CASSTSWVGLTNTEAFF.

This rearrangement joins TRBV5-4 to TRBJ2-4; TCRdb names TRBD1, which stays unverified in the absence of DNA. The CDR3 totals 17 residues. CDR1 and CDR2 (germline): SGHNT, YYREEE (reference sequence). The CDR3 reads CASSLPSGKAAKNIQYF.

The chain carries TRBV12-3 or TRBV12-4 and TRBJ1-2. There are 13 residues in the CDR3. The CDR3 is CASSSQPDYGYTF.

This chain connects TRBV20-1 to TRBJ1-5; there is no DNA to check the TCRdb D call of TRBD1. Germline CDR1 and CDR2: DFQATT and SNEGSKA (reference sequence). The CDR3 loop spans 14 amino acids. CDR3 sequence reads: CSARTGGEDQPQHF.

This sequence joins TRBV20-1 and TRBJ2-7; the TRBD1 assignment by TCRdb is unverifiable without DNA. The germline V gene has CDR1 DFQATT and CDR2 SNEGSKA (reference sequence). The CDR3 runs 13 residues. CDR3 protein: CSASRDGPYEQYF.

The chain carries TRBV4-3 and TRBJ2-1; TCRdb returns TRBD2, unconfirmable since there is no DNA. Germline CDR1 is LGHNA and CDR2 is YSLEER. This CDR3 comprises 17 residues. Here the CDR3 reads CASSQGGGRIPYNEQFF.

The CDR3 spells CASSGEGLPVDYTF. V is TRBV18 and J is TRBJ1-2; absent DNA, TCRdb's TRBD1 call cannot be checked. This CDR3 is built from 14 residues. CDR1 is KGHSH and CDR2 is LQKENI in the germline V gene.

The rearrangement joins TRBV9 to TRBJ2-5; the TCRdb D gene call, TRBD1, has no DNA to confirm it. The CDR3 extends over 15 amino acids. Germline CDR1 and CDR2: SGDLS and YYNGEE. CDR3 protein: CASSVRDAGQETQYF.

The V and J genes are TRBV5-1 and TRBJ1-2. The CDR3 has 14 amino acids. Germline assignment: CDR1 SGHRS and CDR2 YFSETQ. The CDR3 loop reads CASSFGWAADGYTF.

The chain employs TRBV4-2 and TRBJ2-3; TCRdb indicates TRBD2, and absent DNA this call remains unverified. Germline-derived CDR1 and CDR2 are LGHNA and YNFKEQ. The CDR3 is 16 residues long. The CDR3 region is CASREAVNQLGDTQYF.

The V and J genes are TRBV4-3 and TRBJ2-1. This CDR3 region has 16 residues. Germline CDR1 reads LGHNA; CDR2 reads YSLEER. The CDR3 reads CASSQMPPSFYNEQFF.

The rearrangement links TRBV2 to TRBJ2-5; TCRdb selects TRBD2, and the lack of DNA leaves this call unchecked. Germline V lookup: CDR1 SNHLY, CDR2 FYNNEI. The CDR3 covers 15 residues. The CDR3 reads CASSDPPGSKETQYF.

The CDR3 sequence: CASSLNENEQFF. J is TRBJ2-1 and V is TRBV12-3 or TRBV12-4. The CDR3 runs 12 residues.

The rearrangement joins TRBV5-6 to TRBJ1-5; TCRdb lists TRBD1, though no DNA is available to test this call. Germline lookup yields CDR1 SGHDT and CDR2 YYEEEE. The CDR3 is 13 residues long. The CDR3 loop is CASSQQGVMPQHF.

The rearrangement links TRBV9 to TRBJ1-6; the TRBD1 assignment by TCRdb is unverifiable without DNA. The CDR3 totals 15 residues. Germline V gene lookup returns CDR1 SGDLS and CDR2 YYNGEE. The CDR3 region is CASSDTGTDDSPLHF.

J is TRBJ1-1 and V is TRBV21-1; TCRdb's assignment of TRBD1 cannot be checked, as there is no DNA. TRBV21-1 constitutes a pseudogene. The CDR3 covers 16 residues. This chain's CDR3 is CASSHEGPGGNTEAFF.

This sequence joins TRBV20-1 and TRBJ2-7; TCRdb picks TRBD2, but there is no DNA to check that call. This CDR3 contains 14 residues. The V gene's germline CDR1 is DFQATT and CDR2 SNEGSKA (reference sequence). CDR3: CSASGEGASYEQYF.

The chain carries TRBV20-1 and TRBJ2-1. Germline-derived CDR1 and CDR2 are DFQATT and SNEGSKA (reference sequence). The length of the CDR3 is 12 residues. This CDR3 reads CSVGSKGNEQFF.

The chain links TRBV3-1 to TRBJ2-2. Germline V lookup: CDR1 LGHDT, CDR2 YNNKEL (reference sequence). The CDR3 runs 15 residues. CDR3: CASSQGSFNTGELFF.

The chain uses TRBV20-1 and TRBJ2-7; TCRdb designates TRBD1, a call that cannot be tested without DNA. From germline, CDR1 is DFQATT and CDR2 SNEGSKA (reference sequence). CDR3 length: 14 residues. This CDR3 is CSARGPPGDAVQYF.

The V call is TRBV30, the J call TRBJ1-2. This CDR3 is built from 14 residues. In germline, CDR1 is GTSNPN, CDR2 SVGIG (reference sequence). CDR3 in amino acids: CAWSALGLVYGYTF.

The chain employs TRBV24-1 and TRBJ1-6; the D gene TCRdb calls, TRBD1, cannot be checked with no DNA. CDR1 is KGHDR and CDR2 is SFDVKD in the germline V gene. This CDR3 comprises 15 residues. CDR3 residues: CATTRGNPLNSPLHF.

The chain has TRBV9 and TRBJ2-3; the D call from TCRdb, TRBD1, cannot be confirmed without DNA. From germline, CDR1 is SGDLS and CDR2 YYNGEE. This CDR3 comprises 15 residues. This CDR3 reads CASSASGAPTDTQYF.

This chain joins TRBV7-8 and TRBJ2-1; without DNA, the TCRdb call of TRBD2 cannot be checked. The CDR3 extends over 16 amino acids. The V gene's germline CDR1 is SGHVS and CDR2 FQNEAQ. CDR3 protein: CASSLGLAGGDNEQFF.

The gene calls are TRBV2 and TRBJ2-5; with no DNA, the TCRdb D assignment of TRBD1 cannot be verified. There are 15 residues in the CDR3. The germline V gene encodes CDR1 SNHLY and CDR2 FYNNEI. CDR3 residues: CASRGQTGGGETQYF.

The chain couples TRBV5-6 to TRBJ2-1; TCRdb's D call, TRBD1, is unchecked because there is no DNA. The CDR3 runs to 16 residues. The germline V gene encodes CDR1 SGHDT and CDR2 YYEEEE. CDR3 loop: CASSFGWARVLNEQFF.

V gene TRBV3-1 combines with J gene TRBJ1-2. Germline V gene lookup returns CDR1 LGHDT and CDR2 YNNKEL (reference sequence). CDR3 size: 13 residues. The CDR3 loop is CASSQGSIYGYTF.